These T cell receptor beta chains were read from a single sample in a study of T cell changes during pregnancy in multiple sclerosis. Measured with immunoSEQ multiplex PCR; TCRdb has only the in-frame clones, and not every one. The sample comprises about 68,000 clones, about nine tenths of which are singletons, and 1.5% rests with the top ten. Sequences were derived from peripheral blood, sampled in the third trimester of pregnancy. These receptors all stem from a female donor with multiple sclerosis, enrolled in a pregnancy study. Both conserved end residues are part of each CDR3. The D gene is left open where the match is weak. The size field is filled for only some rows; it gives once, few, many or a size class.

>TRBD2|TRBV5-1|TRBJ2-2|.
TGCGCCAGCAGCTTAGGCTGGGTAGCGGGAGGGAGTCACACCGGGGAGCTGTTTTTT
CASSLGWVAGGSHTGELFF
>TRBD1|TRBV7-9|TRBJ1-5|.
TGTGCCAGCAGCCCCGGGACAGGGTATCTTCAGCCCCAGCATTTT
CASSPGTGYLQPQHF
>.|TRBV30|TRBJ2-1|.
TGTGCCTGGATTCTAGCGTCCCACTACAATGAGCAGTTCTTC
CAWILASHYNEQFF
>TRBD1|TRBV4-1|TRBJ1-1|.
TGCGCCAGCAGCCTCGGAGGGGGCAGGAACACTGAAGCTTTCTTT
CASSLGGGRNTEAFF
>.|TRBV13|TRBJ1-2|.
TGTGCCAGCAGAGCAACAGGGAGCCGCTATGGCTACACCTTC
CASRATGSRYGYTF
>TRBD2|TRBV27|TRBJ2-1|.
TGTGCCAGCAGTTTAGTAGCGGGAGTGGATGAGCAGTTCTTC
CASSLVAGVDEQFF
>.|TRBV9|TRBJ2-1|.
TGTGCCAGCAGCGGAGCCAATGAGCAGTTCTTC
CASSGANEQFF
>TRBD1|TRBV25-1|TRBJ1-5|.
TGTGCCAGCAGTCTAAATCCCCCAGACAGGGTACGGAATCAGCCCCAGCATTTT
CASSLNPPDRVRNQPQHF
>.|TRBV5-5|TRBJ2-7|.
TGTGCCAGCAGTTCAACTAGTGGTCCGGCCGGGCGGTACTTC
CASSSTSGPAGRYF
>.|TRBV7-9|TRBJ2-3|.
TGTGCCAGCAGAGACAATACGCAGTATTTT
CASRDNTQYF
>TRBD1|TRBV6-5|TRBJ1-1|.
TGTGCCAGCAGTCCCCAAGGGGGCGACACTGAAGCTTTCTTT
CASSPQGGDTEAFF
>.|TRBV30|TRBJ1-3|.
TGTGCCTGGAGTGTCGGAGATGGAAACACCATATATTTT
CAWSVGDGNTIYF
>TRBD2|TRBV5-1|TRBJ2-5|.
TGCGCCAGCAGCTTGGCAGCGGGAGGGCCACAGGAGACCCAGTACTTC
CASSLAAGGPQETQYF
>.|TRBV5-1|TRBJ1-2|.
TGCGCCAGCAGGGAGGCGACTTCGGCAGGAAACTATGGCTACACCTTC
CASREATSAGNYGYTF
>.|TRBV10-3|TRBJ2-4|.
TGTGCCATCAGTGACCCCGGACAGAATCTAGCCAAAAACATTCAGTACTTC
CAISDPGQNLAKNIQYF
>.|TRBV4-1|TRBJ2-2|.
TGCGCCAGCAGCCCGGGTACGAACACCGGGGAGCTGTTTTTT
CASSPGTNTGELFF
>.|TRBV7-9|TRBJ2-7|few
TGTGCCAGCAGCCGCGGGACGGTAAGCTCCTACGAGCAGTACTTC
CASSRGTVSSYEQYF
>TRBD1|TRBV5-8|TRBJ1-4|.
TGTGCCAGCAGCGCCGGGACAGGAATTAATGAAAAACTGTTTTTT
CASSAGTGINEKLFF
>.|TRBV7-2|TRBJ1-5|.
TGTGCCAGCAGCTTAGAACAGGGCACTCAGCCCCAGCATTTT
CASSLEQGTQPQHF
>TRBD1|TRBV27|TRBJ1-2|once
TGTGCCAGCAGCCGACAGGGTTTGGGAGATGGCTACACCTTC
CASSRQGLGDGYTF
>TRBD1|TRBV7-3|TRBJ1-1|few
TGTGCCAGCAGCGCGGGACAGACTGAAGCTTTCTTT
CASSAGQTEAFF
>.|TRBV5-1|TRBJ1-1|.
TGCGCCAGCAGCACAGAGGGGGTGACTGAAGCTTTCTTT
CASSTEGVTEAFF
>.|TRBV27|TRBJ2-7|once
TGTGCCAGCAGTTTATCGATCAACAGGCCCTACGAGCAGTACTTC
CASSLSINRPYEQYF
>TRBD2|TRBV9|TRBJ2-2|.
TGTGCCAGCAGGAGACACGGGACTAGCGGGGTAACCACCGGGGAGCTGTTTTTT
CASRRHGTSGVTTGELFF
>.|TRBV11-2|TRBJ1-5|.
TGTGCCAGCGGACATCCGAATCAGCCCCAGCATTTT
CASGHPNQPQHF
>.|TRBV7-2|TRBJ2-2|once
TGTGCCAGCAGCTTAGGGGCTAGCGATAACACCGGGGAGCTGTTTTTT
CASSLGASDNTGELFF
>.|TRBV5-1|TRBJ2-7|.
TGCGCCAGCAGTGGAGGGAGTGCCGAGCAGTACTTC
CASSGGSAEQYF
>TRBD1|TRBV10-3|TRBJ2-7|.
TGTGCCATCAGGATACAGGGGGCCTCAAGCCACGAGCAGTACTTC
CAIRIQGASSHEQYF
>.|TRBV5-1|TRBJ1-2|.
TGCGCCAGCAGCTTCGAGTCTAACTATGGCTACACCTTC
CASSFESNYGYTF
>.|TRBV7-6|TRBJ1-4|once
TGTGCCAGCAGTATAGGTGGCAGGGGTAATGAAAAACTGTTTTTT
CASSIGGRGNEKLFF
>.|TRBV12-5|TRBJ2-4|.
TGTGCTAGTGCCCAGGGGACATTCAAAAACATTCAGTACTTC
CASAQGTFKNIQYF
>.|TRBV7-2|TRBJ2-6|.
TGTGCCAGCAGCCCACGTGTCAGCTCTGGGGCCAACGTCCTGACTTTC
CASSPRVSSGANVLTF